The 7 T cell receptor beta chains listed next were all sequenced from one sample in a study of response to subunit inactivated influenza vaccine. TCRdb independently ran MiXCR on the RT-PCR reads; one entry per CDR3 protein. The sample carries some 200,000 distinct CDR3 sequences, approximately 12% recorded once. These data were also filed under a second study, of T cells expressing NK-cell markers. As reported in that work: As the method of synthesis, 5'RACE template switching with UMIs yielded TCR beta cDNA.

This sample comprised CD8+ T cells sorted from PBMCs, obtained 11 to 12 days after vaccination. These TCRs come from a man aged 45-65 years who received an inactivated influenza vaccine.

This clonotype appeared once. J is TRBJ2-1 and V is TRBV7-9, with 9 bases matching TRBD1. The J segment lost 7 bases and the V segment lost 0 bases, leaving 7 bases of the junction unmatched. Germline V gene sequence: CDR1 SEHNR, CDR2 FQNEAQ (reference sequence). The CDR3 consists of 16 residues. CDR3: CASSLALGTGMNEQFF. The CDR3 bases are TGTGCCAGCAGCTTAGCTCTCGGGACAGGGATGAATGAGCAGTTCTTC. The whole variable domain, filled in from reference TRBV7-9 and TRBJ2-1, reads DTGVSQNPRHKITKRGQNVTFRCDPISEHNRLYWYRQTLGQGPEFLTYFQNEAQLEKSRLLSDRFSAERPKGSFSTLEIQRTEQGDSAMYLCASSLALGTGMNEQFFGPGTRLTVL.

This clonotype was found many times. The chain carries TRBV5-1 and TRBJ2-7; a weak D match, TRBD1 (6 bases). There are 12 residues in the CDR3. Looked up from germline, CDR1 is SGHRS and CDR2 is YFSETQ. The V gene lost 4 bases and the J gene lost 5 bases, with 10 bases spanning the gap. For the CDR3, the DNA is TGCGCCAGCAGCCCCCCAGGGGACGAGCAGTACTTC. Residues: CASSPPGDEQYF.

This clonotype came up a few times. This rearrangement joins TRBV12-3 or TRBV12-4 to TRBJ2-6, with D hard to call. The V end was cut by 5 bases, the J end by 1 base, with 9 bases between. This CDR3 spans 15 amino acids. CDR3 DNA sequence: TGTGCCAGCAGTCCCACTGGGTCTGGGGCCAACGTCCTGACTTTC. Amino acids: CASSPTGSGANVLTF.

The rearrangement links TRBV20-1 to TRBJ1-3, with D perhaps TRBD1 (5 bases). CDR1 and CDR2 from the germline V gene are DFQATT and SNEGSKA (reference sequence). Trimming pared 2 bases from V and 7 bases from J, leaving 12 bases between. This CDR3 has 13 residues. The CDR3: CSARPRGTNTIYF. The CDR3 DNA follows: TGCAGTGCTAGACCCCGGGGCACGAACACCATATATTTT.

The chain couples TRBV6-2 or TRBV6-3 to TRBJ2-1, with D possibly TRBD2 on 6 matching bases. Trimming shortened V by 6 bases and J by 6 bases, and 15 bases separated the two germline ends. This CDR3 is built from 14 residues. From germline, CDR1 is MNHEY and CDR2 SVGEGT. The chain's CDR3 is CASRGPGGTNEQFF. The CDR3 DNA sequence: TGTGCCAGCAGGGGGCCGGGCGGGACCAATGAGCAGTTCTTC.

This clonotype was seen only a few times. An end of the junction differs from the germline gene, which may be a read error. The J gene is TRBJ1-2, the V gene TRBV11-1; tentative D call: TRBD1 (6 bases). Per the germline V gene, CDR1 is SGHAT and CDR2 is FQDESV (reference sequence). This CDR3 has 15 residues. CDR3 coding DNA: TGTGCCAGCAGCCCCCCTTTCTCGGACAGATATGGCTACCCCTTC. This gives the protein CASSPPFSDRYGYPF. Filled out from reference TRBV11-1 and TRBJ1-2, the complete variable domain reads EAEVAQSPRYKITEKSQAVAFWCDPISGHATLYWYRQILGQGPELLVQFQDESVVDDSQLPKDRFSAERLKGVDSTLKIQPAELGDSAMYLCASSPPFSDRYGYPFGSGTRLTVV.

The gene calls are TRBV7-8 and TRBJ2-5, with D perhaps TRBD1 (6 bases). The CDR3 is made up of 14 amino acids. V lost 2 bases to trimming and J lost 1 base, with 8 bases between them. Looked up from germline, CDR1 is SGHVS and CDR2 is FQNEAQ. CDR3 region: CASSLTGFQETQYF. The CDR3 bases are TGTGCCAGCAGCTTAACAGGGTTCCAAGAGACCCAGTACTTC. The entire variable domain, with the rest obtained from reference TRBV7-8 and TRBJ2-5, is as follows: GAGVSQSPRYKVAKRGQDVALRCDPISGHVSLFWYQQALGQGPEFLTYFQNEAQLDKSGLPSDRFFAERPEGSVSTLKIQRTQQEDSAVYLCASSLTGFQETQYFGPGTRLLVL.